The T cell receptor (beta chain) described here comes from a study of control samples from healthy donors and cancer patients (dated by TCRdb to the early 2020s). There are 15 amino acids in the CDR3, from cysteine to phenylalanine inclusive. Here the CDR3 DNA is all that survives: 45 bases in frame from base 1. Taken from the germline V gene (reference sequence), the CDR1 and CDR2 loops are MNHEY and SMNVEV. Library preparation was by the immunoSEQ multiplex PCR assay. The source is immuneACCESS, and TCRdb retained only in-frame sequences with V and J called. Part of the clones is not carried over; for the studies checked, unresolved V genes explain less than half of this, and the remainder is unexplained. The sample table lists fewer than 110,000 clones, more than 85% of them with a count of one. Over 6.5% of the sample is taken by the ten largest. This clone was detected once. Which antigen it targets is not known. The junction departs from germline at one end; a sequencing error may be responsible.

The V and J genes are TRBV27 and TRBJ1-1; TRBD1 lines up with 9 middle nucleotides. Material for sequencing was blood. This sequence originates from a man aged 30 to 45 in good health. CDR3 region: CASRPGQGLKTEAFF. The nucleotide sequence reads TGTGCCAGCAGACCCGGACAGGGGCTGAAAACTGAAGCTTTCTTT.